This T cell receptor (beta chain) was documented in a study of HIV-infected patients and healthy controls. Each CDR3 protein gets one entry after TCRdb re-called the 5' RACE reads with MiXCR. The profile shows tens of thousands of distinct CDR3 sequences, about 17% of them singletons. With V trimmed by 3 bases and J by 3 bases, 4 bases remained unmatched. The CDR3 sequence is 16 residues long. Germline assignment: CDR1 SGHVS and CDR2 FQNEAQ. The chain has TRBV7-8 and TRBJ2-2, with TRBD1 matching 10 bases. The sample comprised CD4+ T cells from blood. The TCR comes from a human donor in good health. The CDR3 DNA is TGTGCCAGCAGCTTCAGGGACAGGGGATACACCGGGGAGCTGTTTTTT. Its protein product is CASSFRDRGYTGELFF.